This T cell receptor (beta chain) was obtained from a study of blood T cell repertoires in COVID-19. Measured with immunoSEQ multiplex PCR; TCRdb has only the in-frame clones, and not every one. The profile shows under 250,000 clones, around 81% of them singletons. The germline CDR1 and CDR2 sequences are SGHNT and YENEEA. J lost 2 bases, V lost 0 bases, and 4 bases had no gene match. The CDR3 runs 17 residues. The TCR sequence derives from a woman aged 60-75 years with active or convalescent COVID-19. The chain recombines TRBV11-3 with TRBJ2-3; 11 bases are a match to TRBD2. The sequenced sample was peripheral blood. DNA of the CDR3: TGTGCCAGCAGCTTAGATTTACTAGCGGGGGTCACAGATACGCAGTATTTT. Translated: CASSLDLLAGVTDTQYF.